This entry is about one TCR beta chain. Its matching antigen is unknown. This specimen comes from a study of T cell responses to AZD1222 COVID-19 vaccine. Study-wide points: Two AZD1222 doses significantly raised spike-specific TCR breadth and depth over controls. Clonal diversity may have been underestimated in mostly white British donors. Vaccine-related CD4 TCRs covered spike, predominating at 160-218 and 743-854.

The table came from immunoSEQ multiplex PCR; TCRdb's copy has only in-frame clones and leaves some out. The sample consists of 90,000 to 120,000 clones, around nine tenths of them appearing once. The TCR originated in an adult who received the MenACWY meningococcal vaccine as a control. The sequences come from peripheral blood, collected 28 days after the second dose of the MenACWY control vaccine.

For the CDR3, the DNA is TGTGCCAGCAGAGTTCAGGGGGCGAGCACTGAAGCTTTCTTT. Translation gives CASRVQGASTEAFF. The chain is built from TRBV27 and TRBJ1-1; TRBD1 matches 8 bases. This CDR3 has 14 amino acids. Germline lookup yields CDR1 MNHEY and CDR2 SMNVEV (reference sequence). The V and J ends lost 6 bases and 4 bases, in that order; junction bases with no gene match: 7.